This TCR beta chain was sequenced for a study of tumor-infiltrating lymphocytes in primary liver carcinoma. At the level of the study: Stage T1-T3 N0M0 tumors spanned about 4.2 to 10 cm. Yields of productive TCRbeta reads ranged from roughly 3.5 to 7.5 million per sample and were similar across tissue types.

Study conclusions and caveats: Unsorted bulk sampling ruled out any CD4+ versus CD8+ repertoire comparison.

As to this clonotype: The antigen is undetermined. The junction shows a germline mismatch at one end, possibly a read error.

RNA was extracted from whole blood without cell sorting, alongside germline DNA. Total RNA amounting to 500 ng was the source from which TCR beta cDNA was made with a constant-region primer. Libraries of TCR beta came from three nested multiplex PCR rounds with slightly modified ARM-PCR. The two initial PCR rounds, nine to eleven cycles each, used TRBV1-TRBV30 forward and C-beta reverse primers. One entry per CDR3 protein results from TCRdb running MiXCR on the multiplex PCR reads. The repertoire holds 150,000 to 200,000 distinct CDR3 sequences, with roughly 60% as singletons. Germline V CDR1 and CDR2: MDHEN, SYDVKM. The CDR3 runs 17 residues.

The J gene is TRBJ2-4, the V gene TRBV28; D is unclear. This receptor was obtained from a man aged 35 to 55 with primary liver carcinoma and hepatitis B virus infection. Sequencing was done on a sample of peripheral blood. CDR3 protein: CVSSTRAQSLAKNIQYF. CDR3 nucleotides: TGTGTCAGCAGCACCCGGGCCCAGTCCCTAGCCAAAAACATTCAGTACTTC.